The 9 T cell receptor beta chains below all came from one sample that was sequenced in a study of T cells expressing NK-cell markers. TCRdb re-called the 5' RACE reads, yielding one record per CDR3 amino acid sequence without DNA. The sample has 500,000 to 700,000 distinct CDR3 sequences, and its top ten clones hold approximately 4%. Sequenced: blood T cells: a sorted CD56 or NKG2C T cell subset, CD4+ or CD8+ T cells, or bulk PBMC T cells (not recorded which). The source of these receptors is a man aged 18 to 29 in good health.

V usage is TRBV5-1 and J usage is TRBJ1-5. Per germline, CDR1 SGHRS and CDR2 YFSETQ. The CDR3 extends over 13 amino acids. The CDR3 here is CASSLGPDQPQHF.

V is TRBV12-3 or TRBV12-4 and J is TRBJ2-3; the D gene TCRdb calls, TRBD1, cannot be checked with no DNA. The CDR3 runs to 14 residues. This chain's CDR3 is CASNNTRGTDTQYF.

This sequence joins TRBV5-1 and TRBJ2-1; there is no DNA to check the TCRdb D call of TRBD2. CDR3 length equals 16 residues. Germline CDR1 is SGHRS and CDR2 is YFSETQ. The CDR3: CASSLISGRDYNEQFF.

The rearrangement links TRBV12-3 or TRBV12-4 to TRBJ2-3; TCRdb gives TRBD2 as the D gene, but with no DNA this cannot be confirmed. The CDR3 length is 15 residues. CDR3 residues: CASRPSRVSTDTQYF.

This chain links TRBV24-1 with TRBJ1-1. This CDR3 is 13 amino acids long. The V gene's germline CDR1 is KGHDR and CDR2 SFDVKD. The CDR3 region is CTKGGPSNTEAFF.

The chain recombines TRBV27 with TRBJ1-6. This CDR3 has 14 amino acids. Germline V gene sequence: CDR1 MNHEY, CDR2 SMNVEV (reference sequence). The CDR3 loop reads CASSYNGANSPLHF.

The gene calls are TRBV2 and TRBJ1-3; TCRdb indicates TRBD1, and absent DNA this call remains unverified. Germline V gene sequence: CDR1 SNHLY, CDR2 FYNNEI. This CDR3 is 14 amino acids long. The CDR3 is CASRETGGRYTIYF.

The rearrangement links TRBV10-3 to TRBJ1-4; TCRdb's assignment of TRBD1 cannot be checked, as there is no DNA. Germline CDR1 and CDR2: ENHRY and SYGVKD. There are 15 residues in the CDR3. The CDR3 spells CAISPEGIEREKLFF.

This chain links TRBV15 with TRBJ2-1; absent DNA, TCRdb's TRBD1 call cannot be checked. The CDR3 runs 18 residues. Germline CDR1 reads LNHNV; CDR2 reads YYDKDF (reference sequence). The CDR3 loop reads CATSSPRGGYPTYNEQFF. The variable domain in full, completed from reference TRBV15 and TRBJ2-1, reads DAMVIQNPRYQVTQFGKPVTLSCSQTLNHNVMYWYQQKSSQAPKLLFHYYDKDFNNEADTPDNFQSRRPNTSFCFLDIRSPGLGDTAMYLCATSSPRGGYPTYNEQFFGPGTRLTVL.